The 9 T cell receptor beta chains presented below share a single source sample, sequenced in a study of shared clonotypes between healthy human individuals. Naive CD8 cells lacked CD45RO, underwent positive selection for CCR7 and left out terminally differentiated effector memory CD45RA+ cells. The assay was immunoSEQ multiplex PCR, and TCRdb's table has in-frame clones only and misses some. The table shows about 2 million clones, with approximately 94% occurring only once. Material for sequencing was naive CD8+ T cells sorted from blood. The receptors were gathered from a man aged 18 to 30 in good health.

The chain is built from TRBV29-1 and TRBJ2-1, with TRBD2 identical over 15 bases. Losses at the gene ends were 6 bases for V and 0 bases for J; bases not matched to a gene: 6. The CDR3 sequence is 17 residues long. In germline, CDR1 is SQVTM, CDR2 ANQGSEA. The chain's CDR3 is CSVSGLAGGSSYNEQFF. CDR3 sequence (DNA): TGCAGCGTCTCCGGACTAGCGGGAGGGAGCTCCTACAATGAGCAGTTCTTC.

The chain couples TRBV15 to TRBJ1-3; D gene uncertain. Between the trimmed V and J ends, which lost 2 bases and 4 bases, there was a span of 9 bases. This CDR3 has 14 amino acids. Germline CDR1 LNHNV, CDR2 YYDKDF (reference sequence). CDR3 DNA: TGTGCCACCAGCAGAAGGCTCGAGGGAAACACCATATATTTT. Protein sequence: CATSRRLEGNTIYF.

V usage is TRBV7-9 and J usage is TRBJ1-2, with TRBD1 matching 7 bases. J lost 8 bases, V lost 1 base, and 10 bases had no gene match. CDR3 length equals 15 residues. Germline CDR1 is SEHNR and CDR2 is FQNEAQ (reference sequence). The CDR3 protein is CASSLEATGLNGYTF. DNA for the CDR3: TGTGCCAGCAGCTTAGAGGCGACAGGGTTAAACGGCTACACCTTC. Drawing the rest from reference TRBV7-9 and TRBJ1-2, the complete variable domain is DTGVSQNPRHKITKRGQNVTFRCDPISEHNRLYWYRQTLGQGPEFLTYFQNEAQLEKSRLLSDRFSAERPKGSFSTLEIQRTEQGDSAMYLCASSLEATGLNGYTFGSGTRLTVV.

This rearrangement joins TRBV9 to TRBJ1-1; no clear D. The germline V gene has CDR1 SGDLS and CDR2 YYNGEE. There are 13 residues in the CDR3. With 3 bases removed from V and 6 bases from J, the gap between germline ends came to 12 bases. CDR3: CASSAWGSAEAFF. In nucleotides, the CDR3 is TGTGCCAGCAGCGCATGGGGAAGTGCTGAAGCTTTCTTT.

The V gene is TRBV7-9, the J gene TRBJ2-7; 8 nucleotides line up with TRBD1. After removal of 4 bases from V and 7 bases from J, the junction contained 12 bases not matched to a gene. The CDR3 spans 15 residues. CDR1 is SEHNR and CDR2 is FQNEAQ in the germline V gene (reference sequence). The CDR3 loop is CASSSGQGKEKEQYF. The CDR3 nucleotides are TGTGCCAGCAGCTCCGGACAGGGAAAGGAAAAAGAGCAGTACTTC.

In regard to this clone: This same CDR3 is encoded by further DNA sequences in the sample. The V gene is TRBV7-9, the J gene TRBJ2-5, with D perhaps matching TRBD1 (6 bases). Trimming pared 4 bases from V and 1 base from J, leaving 10 bases between. This CDR3 has 14 residues. From germline, CDR1 is SEHNR and CDR2 FQNEAQ (reference sequence). CDR3 sequence: CASSSRTVQETQYF. The CDR3 DNA reads TGTGCCAGCAGCTCCCGGACAGTCCAAGAGACCCAGTACTTC.

This clone was observed a single time. This chain joins TRBV7-2 and TRBJ2-3; 8 bases map to TRBD1. The CDR3 runs 15 residues. Germline V gives CDR1 SGHTA, CDR2 FQGNSA. V trimming: 1 base; J trimming: 2 bases; junction bases outside the gene matches: 2. CDR3 region: CASSLGQGNTDTQYF. CDR3 nucleotides: TGTGCCAGCAGCTTAGGACAGGGGAACACAGATACGCAGTATTTT.

The CDR3 sequence: CASSLQGAYEKLFF. The CDR3 bases are TGTGCCAGCAGCCTACAGGGGGCCTATGAAAAACTGTTTTTT. The rearrangement uses TRBV14 and TRBJ1-4, with TRBD1 matching 9 bases. V was clipped by 4 bases and J by 6 bases; unmatched bases: 3. Germline CDR1 reads SGHDN; CDR2 reads FVKESK. CDR3 length: 14 amino acids. The full variable domain, with the rest looked up from reference TRBV14 and TRBJ1-4, is EAGVTQFPSHSVIEKGQTVTLRCDPISGHDNLYWYRRVMGKEIKFLLHFVKESKQDESGMPNNRFLAERTGGTYSTLKVQPAELEDSGVYFCASSLQGAYEKLFFGSGTQLSVL.

The rearrangement uses TRBV4-3 and TRBJ2-2, with D possibly TRBD1 on 6 matching bases. V lost 5 bases and J 6 bases, leaving 10 bases between the germline ends. CDR1 is LGHNA and CDR2 is YSLEER in the germline V gene. The CDR3 is made up of 13 amino acids. The CDR3 DNA reads TGCGCCAGCAGCTACAGGGACGCCGGGGAGCTGTTTTTT. It is translated as CASSYRDAGELFF.